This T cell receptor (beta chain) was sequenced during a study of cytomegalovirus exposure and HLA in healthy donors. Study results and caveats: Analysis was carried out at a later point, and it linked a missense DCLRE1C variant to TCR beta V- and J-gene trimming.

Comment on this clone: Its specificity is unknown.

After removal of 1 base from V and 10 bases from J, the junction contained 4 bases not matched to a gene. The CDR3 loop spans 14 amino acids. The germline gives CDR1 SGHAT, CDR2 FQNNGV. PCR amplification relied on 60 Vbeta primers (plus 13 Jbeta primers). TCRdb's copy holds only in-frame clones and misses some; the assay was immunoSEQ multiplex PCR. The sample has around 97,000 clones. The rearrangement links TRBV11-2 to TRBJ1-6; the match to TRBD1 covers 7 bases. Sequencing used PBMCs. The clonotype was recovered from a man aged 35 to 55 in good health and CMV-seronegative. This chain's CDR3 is CASSLAQGSSPLHF. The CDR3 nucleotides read TGTGCCAGCAGCTTAGCACAGGGGTCGTCACCCCTCCACTTT.